The 32 T cell receptor beta chains given below trace back to one sample, sequenced in a study of control samples from healthy donors and cancer patients. TCRdb keeps only in-frame clones here, not all; method: immunoSEQ multiplex PCR. This table has about 92,000 clones, roughly four fifths appearing once. Sequenced input: blood. These receptors were collected from an older woman in good health.

This chain uses TRBV7-7 with TRBJ2-2; D remains unclear. Germline V gives CDR1 SSHAT, CDR2 FNYEAQ (reference sequence). The V end lost 5 bases, the J end lost 0 bases, and 16 bases lay between the germline ends. The CDR3 has 17 amino acids. CDR3 region: CASSALLGAANTGELFF. The CDR3 DNA reads TGTGCCAGCAGCGCCCTACTTGGCGCCGCGAACACCGGGGAGCTGTTTTTT. Using reference TRBV7-7 and TRBJ2-2 for the parts outside the CDR3, the full variable domain is GAGVSQSPRYKVTKRGQDVTLRCDPISSHATLYWYQQALGQGPEFLTYFNYEAQPDKSGLPSDRFSAERPEGSISTLTIQRTEQRDSAMYRCASSALLGAANTGELFFGEGSRLTVL.

V is TRBV4-1 and J is TRBJ2-1; TRBD1 might be the D (5 bases). CDR1 and CDR2 (germline): MGHRA, YSYEKL. The V gene lost 0 bases and the J gene lost 4 bases, with 13 bases spanning the gap. This CDR3 is 16 amino acids long. CDR3: CASSQDGRATYNEQFF. CDR3 nucleotide sequence: TGCGCCAGCAGCCAAGACGGCAGGGCTACTTACAATGAGCAGTTCTTC.

The V call is TRBV2, the J call TRBJ1-3; unclear D gene. Trimming stripped 9 bases from V and 0 bases from J, with 9 bases between. CDR1 SNHLY and CDR2 FYNNEI come from the germline V gene. The CDR3 loop spans 13 amino acids. The CDR3 DNA reads as TGTGCCAGTACGAGGGACTCTGGAAACACCATATATTTT. Translation gives CASTRDSGNTIYF.

This clone was recorded a few times. The CDR3 region is CASSEQGAYGYTF. In DNA, the CDR3 is TGTGCCAGCAGTGAGCAGGGTGCCTATGGCTACACCTTC. V gene TRBV2 combines with J gene TRBJ1-2; the D gene is possibly TRBD1 (5 bases). Trimming shortened V by 3 bases and J by 4 bases, and 9 bases separated the two germline ends. The CDR3 spans 13 residues. CDR1 SNHLY and CDR2 FYNNEI come from the germline V gene.

V gene TRBV19 combines with J gene TRBJ2-6, with 11 positions matching TRBD1. The V and J ends lost 4 bases and 0 bases, in that order; junction bases with no gene match: 5. Germline V gives CDR1 LNHDA, CDR2 SQIVND (reference sequence). This CDR3 region has 18 residues. CDR3 loop: CASSTTGTGGSGANVLTF. The CDR3 DNA reads as TGTGCCAGTAGTACTACGGGGACAGGGGGCTCTGGGGCCAACGTCCTGACTTTC.

The chain links TRBV6-6 to TRBJ2-1, with a possible D match to TRBD1 (6 bases). The CDR3 is 14 residues long. Germline CDR1 MNHNY, CDR2 SVGAGI (reference sequence). V lost 2 bases and J 8 bases, leaving 13 bases between the germline ends. CDR3 sequence: CASSYNRAQDEQFF. The CDR3 nucleotides are TGTGCCAGCAGTTACAACAGGGCCCAGGATGAGCAGTTCTTC.

This chain joins TRBV10-3 and TRBJ2-3; unclear D gene. V was cut by 2 bases and J by 2 bases, with 8 bases left in between. The CDR3 totals 14 residues. CDR1 ENHRY and CDR2 SYGVKD come from the germline V gene. CDR3 region: CAISEGYTTDTQYF. CDR3 DNA sequence: TGTGCCATCAGTGAGGGCTACACCACAGATACGCAGTATTTT.

The V and J genes are TRBV18 and TRBJ2-5; 7 bases fit TRBD2. Trimming took 6 bases from V and 2 from J; bases not matched to a gene: 3. Per the germline V gene, CDR1 is KGHSH and CDR2 is LQKENI. The CDR3 consists of 13 residues. The CDR3 region is CASSSGGQETQYF. CDR3 coding DNA: TGTGCCAGCTCCTCGGGGGGTCAAGAGACCCAGTACTTC. The full variable domain, in which reference TRBV18 and TRBJ2-5 provide the parts outside the CDR3, is NAGVMQNPRHLVRRRGQEARLRCSPMKGHSHVYWYRQLPEEGLKFMVYLQKENIIDESGMPKERFSAEFPKEGPSILRIQQVVRGDSAAYFCASSSGGQETQYFGPGTRLLVL.

This chain joins TRBV7-8 and TRBJ1-5; D possibly corresponds to TRBD1 (6 bases). Germline V gene lookup returns CDR1 SGHVS and CDR2 FQNEAQ. The CDR3 is 15 residues long. The V and J ends lost 1 base and 5 bases respectively, with 12 bases between them. The CDR3 region is CASSLGYREYQPQHF. The CDR3, as DNA: TGTGCCAGCAGCTTAGGCTACAGGGAGTATCAGCCCCAGCATTTT.

V is TRBV19 and J is TRBJ2-2; TRBD1 matches at 7 bases. The V gene end was trimmed by 10 bases and the J gene end by 4 bases; junction bases not matched to a gene: 9. Germline CDR1 LNHDA, CDR2 SQIVND (reference sequence). The length of the CDR3 is 14 residues. The CDR3 protein is CATDRQGFTGELFF. The CDR3 DNA is TGTGCCACCGACCGACAGGGTTTCACCGGGGAGCTGTTTTTT.

J is TRBJ2-7 and V is TRBV27; a weak D match, TRBD1 (5 bases). V dropped 8 bases and J dropped 0 bases, with 5 bases sitting between them. This CDR3 is built from 11 residues. Per germline, CDR1 MNHEY and CDR2 SMNVEV (reference sequence). DNA for the CDR3: TGTGCCAGCGGGGCCTCCTACGAGCAGTACTTC. This encodes CASGASYEQYF.

J is TRBJ2-1 and V is TRBV7-2; the D gene is possibly TRBD2 (6 bases). V lost 2 bases and J 6 bases, leaving 14 bases between the germline ends. The germline V gene encodes CDR1 SGHTA and CDR2 FQGNSA. The CDR3 totals 15 residues. The DNA for the CDR3 is TGTGCCAGCAGCTTACAGGCGGGGCTTGGCAATGAGCAGTTCTTC. Its translation is CASSLQAGLGNEQFF.

The chain combines TRBV11-2 with TRBJ2-1; a possible D gene is TRBD2 (5 bases). CDR3 size: 13 residues. Trimming left V 5 bases short and J 3 bases short, with 8 bases between. Germline CDR1 and CDR2: SGHAT and FQNNGV. Written as DNA, the CDR3 is TGTGCCAGCAGCCACGGACTCTACAATGAGCAGTTCTTC. Its protein product is CASSHGLYNEQFF.

This chain uses TRBV19 with TRBJ1-6, with D maybe TRBD1 (6 bases). Trimming pared 3 bases from V and 4 bases from J, leaving 7 bases between. Germline-derived CDR1 and CDR2 are LNHDA and SQIVND (reference sequence). CDR3 length: 14 amino acids. This CDR3 is CASSMGQYNSPLHF. The CDR3, as DNA: TGTGCCAGTAGTATGGGACAATATAATTCACCCCTCCACTTT.

V and J are TRBV3-1 (or the pseudogene TRBV3-2) and TRBJ1-3, with D possibly being TRBD1 (6 bases). CDR3 length equals 15 residues. Germline V gene lookup returns CDR1 LGHDT and CDR2 YNNKEL (reference sequence). Between the trimmed V and J ends, which lost 3 bases and 4 bases, there was a span of 13 bases. CDR3 residues: CASSQVGTPGNTIYF. The DNA of the CDR3 is TGTGCCAGCAGCCAGGTCGGGACACCAGGAAACACCATATATTTT.

V is TRBV21-1 and J is TRBJ2-4. TRBV21-1 is tagged as a pseudogene. The CDR3 runs 10 residues. CDR3 loop: CASRGNIQYF. DNA for the CDR3: TGTGCCAGCAGGGGGAACATTCAGTACTTC.

This chain links TRBV11-2 with TRBJ2-2; D may be TRBD2 (6 bases). The CDR3 contains 15 residues. V was cut by 5 bases and J by 4 bases, with 14 bases left in between. Per germline, CDR1 SGHAT and CDR2 FQNNGV. CDR3 loop: CASSQIRGVTGELFF. The CDR3, as DNA: TGTGCCAGCAGCCAAATTCGCGGGGTCACCGGGGAGCTGTTTTTT.

The chain uses TRBV28 and TRBJ1-2; D remains ambiguous. Germline CDR1 MDHEN, CDR2 SYDVKM. Trimming left V 6 bases short and J 2 bases short, with 4 bases between. CDR3 size: 11 residues. This CDR3 reads CASRANYGYTF. CDR3 nucleotide sequence: TGTGCCAGCAGGGCGAACTATGGCTACACCTTC.

The V gene is TRBV18, the J gene TRBJ2-3; no reliable D call. V was cut by 3 bases and J by 1 base, with 11 bases left in between. CDR3 length: 15 residues. Germline values: CDR1 KGHSH, CDR2 LQKENI. CDR3 sequence (DNA): TGTGCCAGCTCACCCGGCAACGCGGGCACAGATACGCAGTATTTT. This translates into CASSPGNAGTDTQYF.

The J gene is TRBJ1-5, the V gene TRBV6-5; 9 nucleotides align to TRBD1. This CDR3 is built from 14 residues. Per the germline V gene, CDR1 is MNHEY and CDR2 is SVGAGI. V gave up 5 bases and J gave up 2 bases; unmatched junction bases: 1. This chain's CDR3 is CASSRQGGNQPQHF. The CDR3 nucleotides are TGTGCCAGCAGTCGACAGGGGGGCAATCAGCCCCAGCATTTT.

The V call is TRBV28, the J call TRBJ2-2; the D call may be TRBD1 or TRBD2 (5 bases each). The germline CDR1 and CDR2 sequences are MDHEN and SYDVKM. The CDR3 runs to 16 residues. The ends were cut back, 5 bases at V and 5 bases at J, with 18 bases in the middle. The CDR3 protein is CASSPRGVLGTGELFF. The CDR3, as DNA: TGTGCCAGCAGTCCAAGGGGAGTGCTGGGGACCGGGGAGCTGTTTTTT.

V gene TRBV4-2 combines with J gene TRBJ2-5; 11 nucleotides agree with TRBD2. Looked up from germline, CDR1 is LGHNA and CDR2 is YNFKEQ. V lost 0 bases and J lost 1; bases outside the gene matches: 4. There are 17 residues in the CDR3. CDR3 residues: CASSQDGTSGLQETQYF. CDR3 nucleotide sequence: TGTGCCAGCAGCCAAGACGGGACTAGCGGCCTCCAAGAGACCCAGTACTTC.

The CDR3: CASSPGGANYGYTF. Here the CDR3 DNA reads TGTGCCAGCAGTCCAGGGGGTGCTAACTATGGCTACACCTTC. The V call is TRBV6-5, the J call TRBJ1-2; 7 bases fit TRBD1. The germline V gene encodes CDR1 MNHEY and CDR2 SVGAGI. The CDR3 has 14 residues. With 5 bases clipped from V and 0 bases from J, the junction kept 3 bases outside the gene matches.

The chain joins TRBV10-1 to TRBJ2-7, with D uncertain. The germline gives CDR1 WNHNN, CDR2 SYGVQD (reference sequence). The V gene lost 2 bases and the J gene lost 5 bases, with 4 bases spanning the gap. The CDR3 sequence is 11 residues long. The CDR3 region has the DNA TGCGCCAGCAGTGAGAACAACGAGCAGTACTTC. Translated: CASSENNEQYF.

The chain employs TRBV18 and TRBJ2-5, with D perhaps given as TRBD1 or TRBD2 (5 bases each). There are 15 residues in the CDR3. V was clipped by 5 bases and J by 3 bases, with 16 bases between them. CDR1 and CDR2 (germline): KGHSH, LQKENI. The CDR3 is CASSSSRGDKETQYF. The CDR3 nucleotides are TGTGCCAGCTCATCCTCCCGAGGGGATAAAGAGACCCAGTACTTC.

V is TRBV4-2 and J is TRBJ2-7, with D possibly matching TRBD2 (6 bases). The V end was cut by 0 bases, the J end by 4 bases, with 16 bases between. The CDR3 is 16 amino acids. Germline loops: CDR1 LGHNA, CDR2 YNFKEQ. CDR3 protein: CASSQDWGVQPYEQYF. The CDR3 DNA sequence: TGTGCCAGCAGCCAAGATTGGGGGGTTCAACCTTACGAGCAGTACTTC.

This clone was detected only once. J is TRBJ2-3 and V is TRBV3-1 (or the pseudogene TRBV3-2); D unresolved. V was clipped by 0 bases and J by 5 bases, with 6 bases between them. The CDR3 loop spans 13 amino acids. Germline lookup yields CDR1 LGHDT and CDR2 YNNKEL (reference sequence). The DNA for the CDR3 is TGTGCCAGCAGCCAAGACCCTAGAGATACGCAGTATTTT. Amino acids: CASSQDPRDTQYF.

This clone was detected only a few times. The genes are TRBV24-1 and TRBJ1-5; D may be TRBD1 (5 bases). V lost 4 bases and J 11 bases, leaving 11 bases between the germline ends. This CDR3 contains 12 residues. The V gene's germline CDR1 is KGHDR and CDR2 SFDVKD. CDR3: CATSEGGRAQHF. CDR3 bases: TGTGCCACCAGTGAGGGGGGGAGGGCCCAGCATTTT.

This clone has more than one count but fewer than ten. CDR3 bases: TGCAGTGCCGCCCTCTATGGCTACACCTTC. Protein product: CSAALYGYTF. The V call is TRBV20-1, the J call TRBJ1-2; the D is unclear. V gave up 6 bases and J gave up 4 bases, with 6 bases separating them. Germline CDR1 and CDR2: DFQATT and SNEGSKA (reference sequence). This CDR3 has 10 amino acids.

Regarding this clone: This same CDR3 is encoded by further DNA sequences in the sample. V gene TRBV6-5 combines with J gene TRBJ1-5, with no clear D. Germline CDR1 is MNHEY and CDR2 is SVGAGI. Trimming cost V 6 bases and J 0 bases, with 6 bases left between them. The CDR3 has 13 amino acids. The CDR3 loop reads CASSFYSNQPQHF. For the CDR3, the DNA is TGTGCCAGCAGCTTTTATAGCAATCAGCCCCAGCATTTT.

The J gene is TRBJ2-5, the V gene TRBV10-2; TRBD2 matches 9 bases. This CDR3 contains 15 residues. Unmatched junction bases numbered 5, after V lost 4 bases and J lost 2 bases. Looked up from germline, CDR1 is WSHSY and CDR2 is SAAADI. CDR3 loop: CASSVSGGPQETQYF. Here the CDR3 DNA reads TGCGCCAGCAGTGTGAGCGGGGGGCCTCAAGAGACCCAGTACTTC.

The table lists this clone with a few counts. The V call is TRBV27, the J call TRBJ1-6; D is unresolved. The CDR3 sequence is 12 residues long. V was shortened by 4 bases and J by 5 bases, with 3 bases between the two germline ends. In germline, CDR1 is MNHEY, CDR2 SMNVEV (reference sequence). The CDR3 is CASSSNNSPLHF. Here the CDR3 DNA reads TGTGCCAGCAGTTCGAATAATTCACCCCTCCACTTT.